This T cell receptor beta chain was captured by sequencing in a study of T cell responses to AZD1222 COVID-19 vaccine. Only in-frame clones appear in the TCRdb table, and some are missing; sequencing was by immunoSEQ multiplex PCR. This table holds some 170,000 clones, about 90% found once. The J segment lost 8 bases and the V segment lost 5 bases, leaving 9 bases of the junction unmatched. The germline V gene has CDR1 SGHNT and CDR2 YENEEA. This CDR3 has 15 amino acids. This TCR came from an adult in good health. The chain has TRBV11-3 and TRBJ2-7; the match to TRBD2 covers 13 bases. Material: peripheral blood, obtained on day 0 of MenACWY control vaccination. The CDR3 bases are TGTGCCAGCAGCCTCTGGACTAGCGGGAGATCCCAGCAGTACTTC. Translation gives CASSLWTSGRSQQYF.